Listed below are T cell receptor beta chains from one sample, sequenced in a study of beta chain features in type 1 diabetes. The table came from immunoSEQ multiplex PCR; TCRdb's copy has only in-frame clones and leaves some out. Of hundreds of thousands of clones listed, over 12% are singletons. Sequenced: naive CD4+ T cells from blood. These receptors all come from a man between 18 and 29 years old with type 1 diabetes. CDR3s leave out the opening cysteine and the closing phenylalanine or tryptophan.

v_gene	j_gene	CDR3aa
TRBV29-1	TRBJ1-4	SVGQGVGEKLF
TRBV5-1	TRBJ2-1	ASSVLAGANNEQF
TRBV18	TRBJ1-1	ASSPPPGGNTEAF
TRBV7-9	TRBJ1-3	ASSLEALSGNTIY
TRBV6-1	TRBJ1-5	ASGAGMDQPQH
TRBV7-8	TRBJ2-3	ASSLGLLRTQDTQY
TRBV20-1	TRBJ2-7	SASTRYEQY
TRBV7-2	TRBJ1-5	ASTTGQGHQPQH
TRBV18	TRBJ2-5	ASSPKSGAETQY
TRBV6-5	TRBJ1-5	ASSLGQGNQPQH
TRBV14	TRBJ2-3	ASSQVPIHTQY